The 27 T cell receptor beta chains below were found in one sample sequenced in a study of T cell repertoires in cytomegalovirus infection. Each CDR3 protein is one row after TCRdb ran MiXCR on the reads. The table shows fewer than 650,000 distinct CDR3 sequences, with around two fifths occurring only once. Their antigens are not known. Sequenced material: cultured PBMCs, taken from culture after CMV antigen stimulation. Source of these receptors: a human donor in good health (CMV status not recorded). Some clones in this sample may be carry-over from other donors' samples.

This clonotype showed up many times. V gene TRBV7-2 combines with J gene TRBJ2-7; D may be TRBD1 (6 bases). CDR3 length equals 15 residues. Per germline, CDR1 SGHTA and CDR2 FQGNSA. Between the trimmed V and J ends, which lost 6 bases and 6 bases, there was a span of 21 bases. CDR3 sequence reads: CASRPRGVPSSEQYF. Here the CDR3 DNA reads TGTGCCAGCAGACCCAGGGGAGTTCCGTCCAGCGAGCAGTACTTC.

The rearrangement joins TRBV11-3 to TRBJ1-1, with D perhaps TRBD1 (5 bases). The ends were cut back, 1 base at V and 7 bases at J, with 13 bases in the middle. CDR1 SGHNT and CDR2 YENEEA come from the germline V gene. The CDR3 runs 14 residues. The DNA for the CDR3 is TGTGCCAGCAGCTTAGGAAAAAGGGACGGTGAAGCTTTCTTT. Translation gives CASSLGKRDGEAFF.

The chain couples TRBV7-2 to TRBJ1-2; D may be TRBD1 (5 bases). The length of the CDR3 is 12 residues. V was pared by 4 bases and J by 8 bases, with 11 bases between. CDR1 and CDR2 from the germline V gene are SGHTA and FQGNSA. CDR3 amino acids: CASSWEGQGYTF. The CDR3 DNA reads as TGTGCCAGCAGCTGGGAGGGGCAGGGCTACACCTTC.

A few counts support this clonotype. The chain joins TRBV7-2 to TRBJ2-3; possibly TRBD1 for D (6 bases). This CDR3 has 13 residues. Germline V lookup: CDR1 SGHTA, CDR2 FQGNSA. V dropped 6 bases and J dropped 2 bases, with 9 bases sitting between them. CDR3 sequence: CASRRDTTDTQYF. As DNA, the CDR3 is TGTGCCAGCAGACGGGACACCACAGATACGCAGTATTTT.

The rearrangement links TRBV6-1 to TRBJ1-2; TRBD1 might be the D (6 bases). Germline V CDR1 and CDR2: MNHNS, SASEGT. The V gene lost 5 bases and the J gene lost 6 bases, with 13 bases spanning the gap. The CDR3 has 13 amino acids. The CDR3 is CASSFTGSHGYTF. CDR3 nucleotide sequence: TGTGCCAGCAGTTTCACAGGGAGCCATGGCTACACCTTC.

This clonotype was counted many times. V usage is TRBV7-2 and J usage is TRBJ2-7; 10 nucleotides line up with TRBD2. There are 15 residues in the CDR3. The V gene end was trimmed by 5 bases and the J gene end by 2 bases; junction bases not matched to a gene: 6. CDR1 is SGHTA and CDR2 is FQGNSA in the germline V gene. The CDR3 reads CASSPAAGGPYEQYF. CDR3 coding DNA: TGTGCCAGCAGCCCCGCAGCGGGAGGGCCCTACGAGCAGTACTTC.

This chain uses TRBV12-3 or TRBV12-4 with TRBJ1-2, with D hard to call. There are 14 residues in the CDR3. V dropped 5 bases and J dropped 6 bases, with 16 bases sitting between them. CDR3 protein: CASSQEGVVNGYTF. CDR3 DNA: TGTGCCAGCAGTCAAGAGGGTGTTGTTAATGGCTACACCTTC.

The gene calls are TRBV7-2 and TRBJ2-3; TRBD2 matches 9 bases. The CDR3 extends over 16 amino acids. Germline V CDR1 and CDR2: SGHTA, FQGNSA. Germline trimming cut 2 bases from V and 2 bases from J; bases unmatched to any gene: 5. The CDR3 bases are TGTGCCAGCAGCTTAACGACTAGCGGTTCCACAGATACGCAGTATTTT. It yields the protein CASSLTTSGSTDTQYF.

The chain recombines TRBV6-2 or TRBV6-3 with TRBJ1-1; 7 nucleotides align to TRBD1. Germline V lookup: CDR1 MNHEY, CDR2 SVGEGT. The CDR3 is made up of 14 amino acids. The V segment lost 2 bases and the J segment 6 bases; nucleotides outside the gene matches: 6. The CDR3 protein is CASSYGRGDPEAFF. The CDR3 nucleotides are TGTGCCAGCAGTTACGGCAGGGGGGACCCTGAAGCTTTCTTT.

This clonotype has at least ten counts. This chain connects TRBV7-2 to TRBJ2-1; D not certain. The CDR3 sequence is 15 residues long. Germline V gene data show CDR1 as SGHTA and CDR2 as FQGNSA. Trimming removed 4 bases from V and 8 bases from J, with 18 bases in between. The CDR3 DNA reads TGTGCCAGCAGCTATAACCGGGCCGGCGTTGATGAGCAGTTCTTC. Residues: CASSYNRAGVDEQFF.

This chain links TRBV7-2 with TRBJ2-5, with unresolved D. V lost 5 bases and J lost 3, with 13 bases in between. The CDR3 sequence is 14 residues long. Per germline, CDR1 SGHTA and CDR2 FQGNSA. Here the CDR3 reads CASSTRRSEETQYF. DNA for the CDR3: TGTGCCAGCAGCACCAGGCGAAGCGAAGAGACCCAGTACTTC.

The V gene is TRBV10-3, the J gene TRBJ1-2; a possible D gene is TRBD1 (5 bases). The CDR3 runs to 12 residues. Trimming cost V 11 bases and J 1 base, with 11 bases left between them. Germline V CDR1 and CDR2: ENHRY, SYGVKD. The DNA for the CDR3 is TGTGCCGTAGGGACGGATAACTATGGCTACACCTTC. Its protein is CAVGTDNYGYTF.

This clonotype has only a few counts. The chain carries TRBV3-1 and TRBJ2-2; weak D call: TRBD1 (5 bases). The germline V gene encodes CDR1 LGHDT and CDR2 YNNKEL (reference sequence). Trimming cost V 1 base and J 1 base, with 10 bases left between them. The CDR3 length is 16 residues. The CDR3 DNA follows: TGTGCCAGCAGCCAAGGGTTCACAGGGAACACCGGGGAGCTGTTTTTT. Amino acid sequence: CASSQGFTGNTGELFF.

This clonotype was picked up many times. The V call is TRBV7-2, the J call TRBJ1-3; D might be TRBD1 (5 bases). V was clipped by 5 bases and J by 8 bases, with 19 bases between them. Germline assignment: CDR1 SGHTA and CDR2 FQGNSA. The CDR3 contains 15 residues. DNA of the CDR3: TGTGCCAGCAGCCTCTCGGGGCGGGGATTGGACACCATATATTTT. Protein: CASSLSGRGLDTIYF. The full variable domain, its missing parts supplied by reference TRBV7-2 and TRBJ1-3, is GAGVSQSPSNKVTEKGKDVELRCDPISGHTALYWYRQSLGQGLEFLIYFQGNSAPDKSGLPSDRFSAERTGGSVSTLTIQRTQQEDSAVYLCASSLSGRGLDTIYFGEGSWLTVV.

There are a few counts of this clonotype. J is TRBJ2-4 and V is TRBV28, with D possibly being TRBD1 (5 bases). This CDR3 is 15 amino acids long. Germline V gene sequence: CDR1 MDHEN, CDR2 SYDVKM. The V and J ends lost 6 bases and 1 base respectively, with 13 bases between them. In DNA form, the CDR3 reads TGTGCCAGCAGGCTAGGGGCCGGGGCCAAAAACATTCAGTACTTC. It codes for CASRLGAGAKNIQYF.

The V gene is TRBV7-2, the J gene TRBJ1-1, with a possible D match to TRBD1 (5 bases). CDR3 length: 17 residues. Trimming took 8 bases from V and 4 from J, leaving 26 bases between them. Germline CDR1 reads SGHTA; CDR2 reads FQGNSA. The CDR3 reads CASGPGDWDLRGTEAFF. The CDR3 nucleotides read TGTGCCAGCGGTCCCGGGGATTGGGACTTACGGGGCACTGAAGCTTTCTTT. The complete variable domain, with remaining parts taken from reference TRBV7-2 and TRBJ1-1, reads GAGVSQSPSNKVTEKGKDVELRCDPISGHTALYWYRQSLGQGLEFLIYFQGNSAPDKSGLPSDRFSAERTGGSVSTLTIQRTQQEDSAVYLCASGPGDWDLRGTEAFFGQGTRLTVV.

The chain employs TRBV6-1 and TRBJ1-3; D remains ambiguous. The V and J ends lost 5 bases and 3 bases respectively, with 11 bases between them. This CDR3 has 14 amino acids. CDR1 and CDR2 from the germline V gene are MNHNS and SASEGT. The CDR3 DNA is TGTGCCAGCAGTACCAGCGGTCGTGGAAACACCATATATTTT. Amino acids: CASSTSGRGNTIYF.

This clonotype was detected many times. The CDR3 loop is CASSLDRGRTYGYTF. For the CDR3, the DNA is TGTGCCAGCAGCTTGGACAGGGGACGAACCTATGGCTACACCTTC. The genes are TRBV7-8 and TRBJ1-2; 9 positions agree with TRBD1. V trimming: 3 bases; J trimming: 4 bases; junction bases outside the gene matches: 6. This CDR3 is 15 amino acids long. Germline lookup yields CDR1 SGHVS and CDR2 FQNEAQ.

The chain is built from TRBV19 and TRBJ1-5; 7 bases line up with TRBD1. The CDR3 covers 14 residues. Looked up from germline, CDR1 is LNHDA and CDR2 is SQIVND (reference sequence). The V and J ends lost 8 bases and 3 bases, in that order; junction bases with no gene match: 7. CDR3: CASSDRSPNQPQHF. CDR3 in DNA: TGTGCCAGTTCGGACAGGAGCCCCAATCAGCCCCAGCATTTT.

The CDR3: CSARAGVTYEQYF. CDR3 coding DNA: TGCAGTGCTAGAGCCGGGGTCACCTACGAGCAGTACTTC. The gene calls are TRBV20-1 and TRBJ2-7; weak D call: TRBD2 (5 bases). CDR3 length equals 13 residues. With 1 base removed from V and 2 bases from J, the gap between germline ends came to 9 bases. Germline V gene lookup returns CDR1 DFQATT and CDR2 SNEGSKA (reference sequence).

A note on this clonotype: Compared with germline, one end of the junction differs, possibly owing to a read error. In DNA form, the CDR3 reads TGTGCCAGCAGTGATGGGGGGGAGACCCAGTGCTTC. This sequence encodes CASSDGGETQCF. This chain uses TRBV2 with TRBJ2-5; 7 positions agree with TRBD2. Germline V gene data show CDR1 as SNHLY and CDR2 as FYNNEI. The CDR3 sequence is 12 residues long.

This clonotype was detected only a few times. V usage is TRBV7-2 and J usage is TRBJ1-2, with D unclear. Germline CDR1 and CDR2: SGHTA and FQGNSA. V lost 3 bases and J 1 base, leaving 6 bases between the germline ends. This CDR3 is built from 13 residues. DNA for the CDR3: TGTGCCAGCAGCTTTGTGGGTAACTATGGCTACACCTTC. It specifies CASSFVGNYGYTF.

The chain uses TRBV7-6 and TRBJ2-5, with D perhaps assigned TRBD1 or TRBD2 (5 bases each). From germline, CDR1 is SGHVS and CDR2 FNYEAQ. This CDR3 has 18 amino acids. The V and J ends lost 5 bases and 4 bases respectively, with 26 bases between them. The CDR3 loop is CASSTRRWSGTVGETQYF. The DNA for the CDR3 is TGTGCCAGCAGCACTAGGCGGTGGTCAGGGACCGTTGGAGAGACCCAGTACTTC.

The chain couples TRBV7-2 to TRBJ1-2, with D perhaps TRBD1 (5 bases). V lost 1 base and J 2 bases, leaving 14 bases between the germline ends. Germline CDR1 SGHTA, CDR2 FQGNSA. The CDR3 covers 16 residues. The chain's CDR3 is CASSLGQSVRNYGYTF. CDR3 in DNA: TGTGCCAGCAGCTTAGGACAGTCCGTTCGGAACTATGGCTACACCTTC.

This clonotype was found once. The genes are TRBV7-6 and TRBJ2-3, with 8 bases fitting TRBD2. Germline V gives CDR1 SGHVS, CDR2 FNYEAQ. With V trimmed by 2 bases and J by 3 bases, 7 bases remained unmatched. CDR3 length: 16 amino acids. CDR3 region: CASSLTSGGLTDTQYF. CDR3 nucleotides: TGTGCCAGCAGCTTAACCAGCGGGGGACTAACAGATACGCAGTATTTT.

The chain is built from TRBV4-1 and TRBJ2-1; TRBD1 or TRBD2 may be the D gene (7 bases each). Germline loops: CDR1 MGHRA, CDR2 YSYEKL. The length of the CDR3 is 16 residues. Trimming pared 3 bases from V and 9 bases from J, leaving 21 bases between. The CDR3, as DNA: TGCGCCAGCAGCCAGGCAGGGGGGGCCGTTCGGGCTGAGCAGTTCTTC. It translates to CASSQAGGAVRAEQFF.

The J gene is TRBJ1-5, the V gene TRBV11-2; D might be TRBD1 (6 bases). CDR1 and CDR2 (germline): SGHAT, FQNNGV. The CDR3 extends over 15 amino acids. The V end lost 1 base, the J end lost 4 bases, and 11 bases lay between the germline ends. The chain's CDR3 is CASSLGTALNQPQHF. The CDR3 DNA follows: TGTGCCAGCAGCTTAGGGACAGCCTTAAATCAGCCCCAGCATTTT.